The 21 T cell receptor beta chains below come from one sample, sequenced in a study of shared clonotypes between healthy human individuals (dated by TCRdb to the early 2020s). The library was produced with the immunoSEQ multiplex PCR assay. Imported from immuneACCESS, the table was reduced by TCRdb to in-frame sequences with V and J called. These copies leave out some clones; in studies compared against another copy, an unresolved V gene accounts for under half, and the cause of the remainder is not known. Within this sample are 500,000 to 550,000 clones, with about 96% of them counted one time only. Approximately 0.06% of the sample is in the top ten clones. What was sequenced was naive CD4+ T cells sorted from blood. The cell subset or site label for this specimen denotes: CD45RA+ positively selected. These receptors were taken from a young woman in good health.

As DNA, the CDR3 is TGCGCCAGCAGCGGACAGGGGGGGCCCGTAGGCTACACCTTC. Its translation is CASSGQGGPVGYTF. V usage is TRBV5-1 and J usage is TRBJ1-2, with 10 bases identical to TRBD1. V lost 4 bases and J lost 8; bases outside the gene matches: 8. Germline-derived CDR1 and CDR2 are SGHRS and YFSETQ. The CDR3 sequence is 14 residues long.

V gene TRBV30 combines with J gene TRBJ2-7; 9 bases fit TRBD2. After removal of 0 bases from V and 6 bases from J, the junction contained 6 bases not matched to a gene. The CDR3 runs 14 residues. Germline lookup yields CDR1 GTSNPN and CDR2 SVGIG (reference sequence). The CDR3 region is CAWSVVAGGGEQYF. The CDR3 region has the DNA TGTGCCTGGAGTGTAGTCGCGGGAGGGGGCGAGCAGTACTTC.

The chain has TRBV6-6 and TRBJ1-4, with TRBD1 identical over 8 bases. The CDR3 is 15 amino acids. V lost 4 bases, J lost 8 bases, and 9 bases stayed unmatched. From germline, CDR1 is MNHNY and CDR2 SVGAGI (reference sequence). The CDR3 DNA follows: TGTGCCAGCAGTTCCCAGGACAGGGTACGCGAAAAACTGTTTTTT. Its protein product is CASSSQDRVREKLFF.

The CDR3 is CASSPGTGYRYEQYF. The CDR3 DNA follows: TGTGCCAGCAGCCCCGGGACAGGGTATCGCTACGAGCAGTACTTC. The chain employs TRBV11-2 and TRBJ2-7, with 9 bases fitting TRBD1. Germline V gene lookup returns CDR1 SGHAT and CDR2 FQNNGV. The V gene end was trimmed by 5 bases and the J gene end by 3 bases; junction bases not matched to a gene: 8. The CDR3 runs to 15 residues.

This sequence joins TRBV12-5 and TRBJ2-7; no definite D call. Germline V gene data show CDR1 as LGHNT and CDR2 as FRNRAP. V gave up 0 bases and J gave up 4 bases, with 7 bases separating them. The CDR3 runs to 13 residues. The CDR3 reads CASGLVRRYEQYF. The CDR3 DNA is TGTGCTAGTGGTTTGGTACGTCGGTACGAGCAGTACTTC.

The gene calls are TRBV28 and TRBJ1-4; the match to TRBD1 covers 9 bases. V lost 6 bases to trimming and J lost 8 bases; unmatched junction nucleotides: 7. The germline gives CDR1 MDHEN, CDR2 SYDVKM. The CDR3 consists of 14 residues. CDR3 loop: CASRTGTGYEKLFF. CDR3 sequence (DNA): TGTGCCAGCAGAACCGGGACAGGGTACGAAAAACTGTTTTTT. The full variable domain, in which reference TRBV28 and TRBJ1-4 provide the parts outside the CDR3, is DVKVTQSSRYLVKRTGEKVFLECVQDMDHENMFWYRQDPGLGLRLIYFSYDVKMKEKGDIPEGYSVSREKKERFSLILESASTNQTSMYLCASRTGTGYEKLFFGSGTQLSVL.

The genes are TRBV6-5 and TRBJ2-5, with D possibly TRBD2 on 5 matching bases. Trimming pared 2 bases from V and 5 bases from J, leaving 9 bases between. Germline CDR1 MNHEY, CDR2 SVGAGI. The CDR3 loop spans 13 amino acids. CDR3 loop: CASSYEGWETQYF. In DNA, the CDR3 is TGTGCCAGCAGTTACGAGGGCTGGGAGACCCAGTACTTC.

In nucleotides, the CDR3 is TGTGCCAGCAGCGAGACTAGCGGGGTACCCTACGAGCAGTACTTC. It specifies CASSETSGVPYEQYF. V is TRBV27 and J is TRBJ2-7, with 11 bases lining up with TRBD2. After removal of 6 bases from V and 2 bases from J, the junction contained 6 bases not matched to a gene. This CDR3 is 15 amino acids long. CDR1 and CDR2 from the germline V gene are MNHEY and SMNVEV (reference sequence).

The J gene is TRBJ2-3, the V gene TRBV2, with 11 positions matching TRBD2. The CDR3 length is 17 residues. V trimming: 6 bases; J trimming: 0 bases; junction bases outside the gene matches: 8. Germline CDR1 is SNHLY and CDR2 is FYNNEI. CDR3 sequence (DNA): TGTGCCAGCAGCCCCCCGGGACTAGCGGTTAGCACAGATACGCAGTATTTT. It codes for CASSPPGLAVSTDTQYF.

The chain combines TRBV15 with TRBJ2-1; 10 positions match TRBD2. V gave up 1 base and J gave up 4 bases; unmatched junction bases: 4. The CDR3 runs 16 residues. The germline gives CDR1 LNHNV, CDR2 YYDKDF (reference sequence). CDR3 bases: TGTGCCACCAGCAGAGTGGATAGCGGGGGGTACAATGAGCAGTTCTTC. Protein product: CATSRVDSGGYNEQFF.

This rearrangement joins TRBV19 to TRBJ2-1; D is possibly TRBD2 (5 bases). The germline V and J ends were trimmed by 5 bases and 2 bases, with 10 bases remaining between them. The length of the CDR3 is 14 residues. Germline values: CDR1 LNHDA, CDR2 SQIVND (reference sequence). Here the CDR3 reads CASSFSGTYNEQFF. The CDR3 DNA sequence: TGTGCCAGTAGTTTTTCGGGGACCTACAATGAGCAGTTCTTC.

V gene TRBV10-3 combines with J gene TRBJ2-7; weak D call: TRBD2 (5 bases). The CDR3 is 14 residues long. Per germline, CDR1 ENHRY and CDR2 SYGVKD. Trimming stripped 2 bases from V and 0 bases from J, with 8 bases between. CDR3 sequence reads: CAISETGYSYEQYF. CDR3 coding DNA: TGTGCCATCAGTGAGACGGGATACTCCTACGAGCAGTACTTC.

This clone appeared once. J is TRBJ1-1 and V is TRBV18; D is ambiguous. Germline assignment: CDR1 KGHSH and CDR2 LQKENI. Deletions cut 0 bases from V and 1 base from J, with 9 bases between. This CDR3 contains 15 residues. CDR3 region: CASSPPGYTNTEAFF. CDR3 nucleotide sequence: TGTGCCAGCTCACCACCAGGGTACACGAACACTGAAGCTTTCTTT.

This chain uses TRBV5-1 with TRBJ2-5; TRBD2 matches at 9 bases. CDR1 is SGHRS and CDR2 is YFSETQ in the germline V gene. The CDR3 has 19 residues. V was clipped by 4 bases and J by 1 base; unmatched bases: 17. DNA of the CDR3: TGCGCCAGCAGCGGTGGTGGTCTAGCGGGACAGACCGCCCAAGAGACCCAGTACTTC. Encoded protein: CASSGGGLAGQTAQETQYF.

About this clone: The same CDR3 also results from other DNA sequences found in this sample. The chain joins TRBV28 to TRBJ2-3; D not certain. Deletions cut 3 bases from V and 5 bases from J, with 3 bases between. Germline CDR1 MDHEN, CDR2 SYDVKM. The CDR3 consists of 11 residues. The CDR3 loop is CASSFRDTQYF. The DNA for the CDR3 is TGTGCCAGCAGTTTTCGAGATACGCAGTATTTT.

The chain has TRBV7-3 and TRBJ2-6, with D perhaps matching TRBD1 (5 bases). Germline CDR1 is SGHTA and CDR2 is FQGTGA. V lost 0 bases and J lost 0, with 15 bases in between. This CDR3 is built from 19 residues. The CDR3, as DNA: TGTGCCAGCAGCTTAACCATACAGTCTAGGGGCTCTGGGGCCAACGTCCTGACTTTC. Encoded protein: CASSLTIQSRGSGANVLTF.

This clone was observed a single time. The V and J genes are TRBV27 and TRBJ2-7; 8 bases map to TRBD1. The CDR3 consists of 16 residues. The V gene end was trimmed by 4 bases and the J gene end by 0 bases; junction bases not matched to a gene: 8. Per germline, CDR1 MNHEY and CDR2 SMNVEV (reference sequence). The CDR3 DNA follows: TGTGCCAGCAGTTCCGGGACAGGTGGTAGCTCCTACGAGCAGTACTTC. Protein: CASSSGTGGSSYEQYF.

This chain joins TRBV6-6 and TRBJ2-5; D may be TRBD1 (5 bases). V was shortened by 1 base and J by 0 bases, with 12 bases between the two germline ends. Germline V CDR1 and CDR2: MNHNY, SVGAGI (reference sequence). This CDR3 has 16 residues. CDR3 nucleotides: TGTGCCAGCAGTTACTACGGCAGGGCCCACCAAGAGACCCAGTACTTC. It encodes CASSYYGRAHQETQYF.

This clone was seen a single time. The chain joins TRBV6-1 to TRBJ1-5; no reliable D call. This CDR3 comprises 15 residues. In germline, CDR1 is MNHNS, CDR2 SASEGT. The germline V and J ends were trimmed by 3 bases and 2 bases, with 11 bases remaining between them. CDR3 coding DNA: TGTGCCAGCAGTGACCGTCGCCCTGGCAATCAGCCCCAGCATTTT. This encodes CASSDRRPGNQPQHF.

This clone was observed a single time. The CDR3 is CASSLEAPAYEQYF. CDR3 bases: TGTGCCAGCAGTTTAGAGGCCCCAGCCTACGAGCAGTACTTC. The chain couples TRBV28 to TRBJ2-7, with D unresolved. Germline CDR1 reads MDHEN; CDR2 reads SYDVKM. The CDR3 contains 14 residues. With 2 bases removed from V and 2 bases from J, the gap between germline ends came to 10 bases.

CDR3 loop: CASSLDPSGDTQYF. The DNA for the CDR3 is TGCGCCAGCAGCTTGGACCCTAGCGGAGATACGCAGTATTTT. The rearrangement joins TRBV5-1 to TRBJ2-3; the match to TRBD2 covers 7 bases. Germline loops: CDR1 SGHRS, CDR2 YFSETQ. J gave up 5 bases and V 0 bases, and 3 bases lay outside the gene matches. This CDR3 has 14 residues. Filled out from reference TRBV5-1 and TRBJ2-3, the complete variable domain reads KAGVTQTPRYLIKTRGQQVTLSCSPISGHRSVSWYQQTPGQGLQFLFEYFSETQRNKGNFPGRFSGRQFSNSRSEMNVSTLELGDSALYLCASSLDPSGDTQYFGPGTRLTVL.